This TCR beta chain was retrieved from a study of OX40 agonist ivuxolimab in advanced cancers. Patients were excluded for autoimmune disease history or systemic immunosuppression. At cycle 4 day 1, cycle 7 day 1, and baseline, blood was sampled. Overall study findings and caveats: More expanded clones were found, on average, in CD8+ than in CD4+ T cells.

Here immunoSEQ multiplex PCR was the method, and the copy in TCRdb shows in-frame clones only, minus some. The sample consists of about 16,000 clones, 70% to 90% of them appearing once. Note on this clone: Its antigen remains unidentified.

V dropped 1 base and J dropped 6 bases, with 7 bases sitting between them. This CDR3 is built from 12 residues. Germline V CDR1 and CDR2: SGHRS, YFSETQ. This sequence joins TRBV5-1 and TRBJ1-2; D is undetermined. The sequence was collected from an adult with an advanced solid tumor such as melanoma, head and neck, liver or kidney cancer. Specimen: CD4+ or CD8+ T cells sorted from blood, collected in a trial of the OX40 agonist ivuxolimab. CDR3 sequence reads: CASSLPGNGYTF. CDR3 nucleotide sequence: TGCGCCAGCAGCTTGCCAGGCAATGGCTACACCTTC.